This entry lists 5 T cell receptor beta chains sequenced from one sample in a study of shared clonotypes between healthy human individuals. Clones were read by immunoSEQ multiplex PCR, and TCRdb kept only the in-frame ones, dropping some. Of approximately 2.4 million clones in the sample, 90% to 97% are singletons; the top ten hold about 0.13%. The specimen was naive CD4+ T cells sorted from blood. The subset denotes: CD45RA+ positively selected. These receptors all stem from a man aged 18 to 30 in good health.

Concerning this clone: The same CDR3 arises from other DNA sequences in this sample as well. The chain couples TRBV5-1 to TRBJ2-3; D gene ambiguous. Germline V CDR1 and CDR2: SGHRS, YFSETQ. This CDR3 is built from 12 residues. V dropped 4 bases and J dropped 2 bases, with 5 bases sitting between them. The CDR3 region is CASSAPTDTQYF. The CDR3 nucleotides read TGCGCCAGCAGCGCCCCCACAGATACGCAGTATTTT. Using reference TRBV5-1 and TRBJ2-3 for the parts outside the CDR3, the full variable domain is KAGVTQTPRYLIKTRGQQVTLSCSPISGHRSVSWYQQTPGQGLQFLFEYFSETQRNKGNFPGRFSGRQFSNSRSEMNVSTLELGDSALYLCASSAPTDTQYFGPGTRLTVL.

The gene calls are TRBV6-1 and TRBJ1-5; D unresolved. The CDR3 has 15 residues. Germline loops: CDR1 MNHNS, CDR2 SASEGT. V lost 4 bases, J lost 0 bases, and 10 bases lay in between. The DNA for the CDR3 is TGTGCCAGCAGTGGTCTGCTCTATAGCAATCAGCCCCAGCATTTT. Translation gives CASSGLLYSNQPQHF.

The chain links TRBV6-4 to TRBJ2-7; D is undetermined. Germline V lookup: CDR1 MRHNA, CDR2 SNTAGT. The CDR3 sequence is 14 residues long. Trimming cost V 3 bases and J 3 bases, with 12 bases left between them. CDR3 loop: CASSEDEPLYEQYF. CDR3 nucleotide sequence: TGTGCCAGCAGTGAGGACGAGCCCCTCTACGAGCAGTACTTC.

The genes are TRBV6-6 and TRBJ2-2; 7 bases fit TRBD1. CDR1 MNHNY and CDR2 SVGAGI come from the germline V gene (reference sequence). The CDR3 runs to 16 residues. V trimming: 7 bases; J trimming: 5 bases; junction bases outside the gene matches: 13. The chain's CDR3 is CASIKETGKVTGELFF. The DNA of the CDR3 is TGTGCCAGCATAAAGGAGACAGGGAAGGTAACCGGGGAGCTGTTTTTT.

Concerning this clone itself: The same CDR3 arises from other DNA sequences in this sample as well. The gene calls are TRBV6-6 and TRBJ2-7; possibly TRBD2 for D (6 bases). CDR1 and CDR2 from the germline V gene are MNHNY and SVGAGI (reference sequence). V shed 3 bases and J shed 1 base, with 10 bases lying between them. This CDR3 is built from 14 residues. DNA for the CDR3: TGTGCCAGCAGTTATGGGACTTCTTCCTACGAGCAGTACTTC. Amino acids: CASSYGTSSYEQYF.